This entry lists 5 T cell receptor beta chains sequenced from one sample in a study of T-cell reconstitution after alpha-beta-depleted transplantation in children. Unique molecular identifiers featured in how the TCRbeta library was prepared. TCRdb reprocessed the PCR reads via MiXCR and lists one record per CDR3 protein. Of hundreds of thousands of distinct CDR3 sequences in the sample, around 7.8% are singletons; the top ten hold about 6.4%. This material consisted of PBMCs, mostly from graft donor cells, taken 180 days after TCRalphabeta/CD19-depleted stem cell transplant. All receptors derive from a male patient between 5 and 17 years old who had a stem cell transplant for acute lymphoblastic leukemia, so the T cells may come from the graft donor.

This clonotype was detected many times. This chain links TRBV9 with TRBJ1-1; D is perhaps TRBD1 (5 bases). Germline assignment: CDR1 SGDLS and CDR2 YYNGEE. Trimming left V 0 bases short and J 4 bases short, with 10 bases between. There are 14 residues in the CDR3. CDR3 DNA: TGTGCCAGCAGCGTAGTGTTGGGGGGCACTGAAGCTTTCTTT. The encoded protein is CASSVVLGGTEAFF.

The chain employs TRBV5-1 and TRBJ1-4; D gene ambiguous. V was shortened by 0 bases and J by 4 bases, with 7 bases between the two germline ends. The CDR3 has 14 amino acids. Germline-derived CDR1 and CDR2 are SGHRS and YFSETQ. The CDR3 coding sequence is TGCGCCAGCAGCTTGGGAGGGAATAATGAAAAACTGTTTTTT. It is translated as CASSLGGNNEKLFF.

The CDR3: CASRLGTGVSYEQYF. The CDR3 DNA sequence: TGTGCAAGTCGCTTAGGAACAGGGGTCTCCTACGAGCAGTACTTC. J is TRBJ2-7 and V is TRBV12-2; TRBD1, the table's D call, lacks a check against the DNA. TRBV12-2 represents a pseudogene. This CDR3 has 15 residues.

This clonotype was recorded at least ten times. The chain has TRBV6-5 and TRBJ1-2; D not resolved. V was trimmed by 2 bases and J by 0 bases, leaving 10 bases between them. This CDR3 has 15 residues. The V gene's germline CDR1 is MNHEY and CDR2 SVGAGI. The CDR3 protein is CASSYVRGANYGYTF. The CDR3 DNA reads TGTGCCAGCAGTTACGTGCGAGGAGCTAACTATGGCTACACCTTC.

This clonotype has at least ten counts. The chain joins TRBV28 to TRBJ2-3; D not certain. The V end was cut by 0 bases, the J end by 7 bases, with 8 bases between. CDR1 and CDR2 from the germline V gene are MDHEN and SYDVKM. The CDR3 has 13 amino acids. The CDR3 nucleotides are TGTGCCAGCAGTTTATGGGGCGCGTATACGCAGTATTTT. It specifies CASSLWGAYTQYF.